Listed here are 12 T cell receptor beta chains from one sample, sequenced in a study of blood T cell repertoires in COVID-19. Assay used: immunoSEQ multiplex PCR; TCRdb lists only in-frame clones, some missing. Among about 36,000 clones, around nine tenths were seen once, and the ten largest hold around 20%. Sequencing was done on a sample of peripheral blood. These receptors all stem from a man aged 70-80 years with acute or convalescent COVID-19.

A single count supports this clone. V gene TRBV10-3 combines with J gene TRBJ2-5; D is uncertain. V was cut by 0 bases and J by 3 bases, with 5 bases left in between. This CDR3 contains 13 residues. CDR1 and CDR2 from the germline V gene are ENHRY and SYGVKD. CDR3 in amino acids: CAISESPEETQYF. The CDR3, as DNA: TGTGCCATCAGTGAGTCGCCAGAAGAGACCCAGTACTTC.

V usage is TRBV6-2 or TRBV6-3 and J usage is TRBJ2-1, with TRBD2 as a possible D gene (6 bases). This CDR3 comprises 17 residues. V lost 5 bases, J lost 9 bases, and 26 bases lay in between. The germline V gene encodes CDR1 MNHEY and CDR2 SVGEGT. The CDR3 sequence is CASSANQRLGATAEQFF. CDR3 nucleotide sequence: TGTGCCAGCAGTGCAAACCAGAGACTAGGAGCCACGGCTGAGCAGTTCTTC.

The V and J genes are TRBV4-2 and TRBJ2-5; the match to TRBD2 covers 7 bases. Trimming at V came to 1 base and at J to 3 bases, leaving 2 bases not matched to a gene. Germline lookup yields CDR1 LGHNA and CDR2 YNFKEQ. CDR3 length: 14 amino acids. Written as DNA, the CDR3 is TGTGCCAGCAGCCAAGGGGGAGGGAAAGAGACCCAGTACTTC. It is translated as CASSQGGGKETQYF.

This chain connects TRBV7-9 to TRBJ1-2, with TRBD1 as a possible D gene (6 bases). The CDR3 has 15 amino acids. The germline V gene encodes CDR1 SEHNR and CDR2 FQNEAQ (reference sequence). Trimming shortened V by 4 bases and J by 4 bases, and 16 bases separated the two germline ends. Written as DNA, the CDR3 is TGTGCCAGCAGCTACGGGGGGGCGGAGGCCTATGGCTACACCTTC. It codes for CASSYGGAEAYGYTF.

This chain links TRBV5-1 with TRBJ2-1; no firm D call. The CDR3 totals 13 residues. Germline V gene data show CDR1 as SGHRS and CDR2 as YFSETQ. Trimming took off 4 bases at V and 8 bases at J, with 13 bases between the two ends. CDR3 DNA: TGCGCCAGCAGCGTAGTTGGTTTCGATGAGCAGTTCTTC. Translating it yields CASSVVGFDEQFF.

This chain joins TRBV6-6 and TRBJ2-7; 8 bases are shared with TRBD2. The CDR3 loop spans 17 amino acids. CDR1 and CDR2 from the germline V gene are MNHNY and SVGAGI (reference sequence). V trimming: 5 bases; J trimming: 2 bases; junction bases outside the gene matches: 14. CDR3 sequence: CASSQLSVGTSAYEQYF. The CDR3, as DNA: TGTGCCAGCAGTCAGTTAAGTGTAGGGACTAGTGCCTACGAGCAGTACTTC.

The chain carries TRBV3-1 (or the pseudogene TRBV3-2) and TRBJ1-1; 7 nucleotides line up with TRBD1. This CDR3 has 14 amino acids. Trimming removed 1 base from V and 7 bases from J; junction bases left unmatched: 6. Germline CDR1 is LGHDT and CDR2 is YNNKEL (reference sequence). CDR3 bases: TGTGCCAGCAGCCAAGTCCGGGACAGTATTGAAGCTTTCTTT. As protein: CASSQVRDSIEAFF.

This clone was recorded a few times. The V and J genes are TRBV7-2 and TRBJ2-1; 10 bases agree with TRBD2. This CDR3 is built from 16 residues. The V gene's germline CDR1 is SGHTA and CDR2 FQGNSA. The V segment lost 1 base and the J segment 8 bases; nucleotides outside the gene matches: 8. CDR3 coding DNA: TGTGCCAGCAGCTTAGTTCGGCCTAGCGGGAGCCATGAGCAGTTCTTC. Protein: CASSLVRPSGSHEQFF.

The chain recombines TRBV2 with TRBJ2-5; 7 bases map to TRBD2. The CDR3 consists of 14 residues. V was pared by 11 bases and J by 0 bases, with 9 bases of the junction left unmatched. Germline CDR1 is SNHLY and CDR2 is FYNNEI. The CDR3 protein is CAGGVADNQETQYF. CDR3 sequence (DNA): TGTGCCGGGGGGGTAGCGGACAACCAAGAGACCCAGTACTTC.

The chain combines TRBV9 with TRBJ2-2, with TRBD2 matching over 16 bases. CDR1 and CDR2 from the germline V gene are SGDLS and YYNGEE. With V trimmed by 1 base and J by 5 bases, 8 bases remained unmatched. This CDR3 has 19 residues. The CDR3 region is CASSVSPGLAGGYTGELFF. The CDR3 nucleotides read TGTGCCAGCAGCGTATCCCCGGGACTAGCGGGAGGGTATACCGGGGAGCTGTTTTTT.

The chain is built from TRBV19 and TRBJ2-1; TRBD1 matches 12 bases. Germline loops: CDR1 LNHDA, CDR2 SQIVND (reference sequence). V was pared by 1 base and J by 6 bases, with 4 bases of the junction left unmatched. The CDR3 totals 16 residues. CDR3 region: CASSIVSGQGANEQFF. The DNA of the CDR3 is TGTGCCAGTAGTATAGTCTCGGGACAGGGGGCCAATGAGCAGTTCTTC.

The chain is built from TRBV7-2 and TRBJ2-7, with D perhaps TRBD1 (6 bases). V dropped 7 bases and J dropped 3 bases, with 13 bases sitting between them. This CDR3 is 13 amino acids long. In germline, CDR1 is SGHTA, CDR2 FQGNSA. The CDR3 spells CASTLGQNYEQYF. In DNA form, the CDR3 reads TGTGCCAGCACCTTGGGACAAAACTACGAGCAGTACTTC.